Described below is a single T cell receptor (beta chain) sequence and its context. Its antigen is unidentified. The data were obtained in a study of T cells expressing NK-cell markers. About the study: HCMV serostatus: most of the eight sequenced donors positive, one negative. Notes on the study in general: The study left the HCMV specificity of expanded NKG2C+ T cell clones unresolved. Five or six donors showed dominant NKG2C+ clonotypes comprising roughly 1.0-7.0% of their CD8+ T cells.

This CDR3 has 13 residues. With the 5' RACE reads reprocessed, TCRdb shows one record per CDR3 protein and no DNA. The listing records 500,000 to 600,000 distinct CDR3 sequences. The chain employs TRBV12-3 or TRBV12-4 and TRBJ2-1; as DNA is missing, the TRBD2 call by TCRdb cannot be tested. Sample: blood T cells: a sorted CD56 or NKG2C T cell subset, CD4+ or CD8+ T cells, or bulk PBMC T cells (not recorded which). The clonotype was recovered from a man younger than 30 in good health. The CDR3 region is CATREGRGNEQFF.